The entry below describes one T cell receptor beta chain. Its specificity is unknown. The sample comes from a study of cytomegalovirus exposure and HLA in healthy donors. The germline V gene has CDR1 SGDLS and CDR2 YYNGEE. The V end lost 4 bases, the J end lost 4 bases, and 14 bases lay between the germline ends. CDR3 size: 15 residues. Broader study findings: Most subjects' HLA-A and HLA-B alleles were reportedly predicted from TCR beta sequences. The likely explanation for a cluster of highly shared sequence variants was sequencing artifact.

PCR employed 60 Vbeta and 13 Jbeta primers. The table came from immunoSEQ multiplex PCR; TCRdb's copy has only in-frame clones and leaves some out. The sample has over 100,000 clones. This receptor was taken from a man aged 35 to 55 in good health and CMV-seropositive. The rearrangement joins TRBV9 to TRBJ2-2, with D tentatively TRBD2 (6 bases). The sequenced sample consisted of PBMCs. Here the CDR3 reads CASSLGAGSTGELFF. The CDR3 DNA follows: TGTGCCAGCAGCCTAGGGGCGGGATCCACCGGGGAGCTGTTTTTT.